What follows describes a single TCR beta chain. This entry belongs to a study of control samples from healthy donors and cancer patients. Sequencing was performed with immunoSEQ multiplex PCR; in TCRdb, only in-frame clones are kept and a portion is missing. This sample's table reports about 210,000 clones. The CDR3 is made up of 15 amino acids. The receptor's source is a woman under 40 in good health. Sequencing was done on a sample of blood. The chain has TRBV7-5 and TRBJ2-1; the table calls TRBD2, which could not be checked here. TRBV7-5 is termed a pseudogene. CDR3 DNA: TGTGCCAGAAGCCCCCCCCAGCGGGGGGGCCATGAGCAGTTCTTC. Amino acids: CARSPPQRGGHEQFF.